These T cell receptor beta chains were read from a single sample in a study of cytomegalovirus exposure and HLA in healthy donors. Sequencing used immunoSEQ multiplex PCR; TCRdb keeps in-frame clones, though not all of them. The sample holds some 110,000 clones, around 80% seen once. The sample taken for sequencing was PBMCs. The receptors were gathered from a man aged 25-45 years in good health and CMV-seropositive. The CDR3 runs from the conserved cysteine through the conserved F or W. A D gene is named only where the DNA matches it firmly. Some rows have no size entry. The others give once, few or many, or a class for an expanded clone.

d_call,j_call,clone_size,v_call,cdr3_aa,cdr3_nt
TRBD2,TRBJ2-3,.,TRBV6-1,CASSPLAGATDTQYF,TGTGCCAGCAGCCCCCTAGCGGGGGCCACAGATACGCAGTATTTT
TRBD1,TRBJ2-1,once,TRBV7-2,CASSLGQGALSYNEQFF,TGTGCCAGCAGCTTAGGACAGGGGGCTCTCTCCTACAATGAGCAGTTCTTC
TRBD2,TRBJ2-1,.,TRBV19,CASSIWSSGYNEQFF,TGTGCCAGTAGTATCTGGTCTAGCGGGTACAATGAGCAGTTCTTC
.,TRBJ2-7,.,TRBV30,CAWSEGVVEQYF,TGTGCCTGGAGTGAGGGGGTTGTCGAGCAGTACTTC
TRBD1,TRBJ2-7,.,TRBV5-1,CASSLMGQGGVDEQYF,TGCGCCAGCAGCCTGATGGGACAGGGGGGTGTGGACGAGCAGTACTTC
.,TRBJ2-3,few,TRBV27,CASSVNFRSTDTQYF,TGTGCCAGCAGCGTTAATTTTCGTAGCACAGATACGCAGTATTTT
.,TRBJ2-7,.,TRBV18,CASSASFGQGFYEQYF,TGTGCCAGCTCAGCCTCTTTCGGGCAGGGATTCTACGAGCAGTACTTC
.,TRBJ2-4,few,TRBV27,CASSSSSLGNIQYF,TGTGCCAGCAGCTCTTCGAGCCTCGGAAACATTCAGTACTTC
TRBD1,TRBJ1-1,.,TRBV7-9,CSSSLVSGGHTEAFF,TGTTCCAGCAGCTTAGTATCAGGGGGCCACACTGAAGCTTTCTTT
.,TRBJ2-7,.,TRBV28,CASRAGTEYEQYF,TGTGCCAGCAGAGCAGGGACTGAATACGAGCAGTACTTC
.,TRBJ1-1,.,TRBV6-1,CASSEQLTEAFF,TGTGCCAGCAGTGAACAGTTAACTGAAGCTTTCTTT
TRBD1,TRBJ1-1,.,TRBV28,CASSSRDSLHTEAFF,TGTGCCAGCAGTTCCCGGGACAGCCTACACACTGAAGCTTTCTTT
.,TRBJ2-3,.,TRBV27,CASSLSGDTQYF,TGTGCCAGCAGTTTATCCGGAGATACGCAGTATTTT
TRBD1,TRBJ1-3,.,TRBV7-2,CASNKQGVGNTIYF,TGTGCCAGCAACAAACAGGGGGTGGGAAACACCATATATTTT
TRBD1,TRBJ1-2,.,TRBV4-2,CASSQEVGDRVSANYGYTF,TGTGCCAGCAGCCAAGAAGTCGGAGACAGGGTATCAGCTAACTATGGCTACACCTTC
.,TRBJ1-1,.,TRBV19,CASSIGEVGAFF,TGTGCCAGTAGTATTGGAGAGGTGGGAGCTTTCTTT
.,TRBJ2-7,.,TRBV6-4,CASEQGNGYEQYF,TGTGCCAGCGAACAGGGAAACGGCTACGAGCAGTACTTC
TRBD1,TRBJ1-2,.,TRBV27,CASRTAPGGEDYGYTF,TGTGCCAGCAGAACAGCGCCAGGGGGCGAGGACTATGGCTACACCTTC
TRBD1,TRBJ2-7,few,TRBV4-3,CASSQGQGAGYEQYF,TGCGCCAGCAGCCAGGGACAGGGGGCGGGCTACGAGCAGTACTTC
.,TRBJ2-2,.,TRBV7-2,CASSSAAVGGTGELFF,TGTGCCAGCAGCTCCGCCGCCGTCGGGGGCACCGGGGAGCTGTTTTTT
.,TRBJ1-6,.,TRBV11-3,CASSSKTGYNSPLHF,TGTGCCAGCAGCTCCAAGACAGGATATAATTCACCCCTCCACTTT
.,TRBJ1-5,.,TRBV7-9,CASSLQGNQPQHF,TGTGCCAGCAGCTTACAGGGAAATCAGCCCCAGCATTTT
TRBD1,TRBJ1-1,.,TRBV9,CASSEGQGSRAEAFF,TGTGCCAGCAGCGAGGGACAGGGCTCGAGGGCTGAAGCTTTCTTT
.,TRBJ2-7,.,TRBV7-9,CASSTQDYEQYF,TGTGCCAGCAGCACCCAGGACTACGAGCAGTACTTC
.,TRBJ2-3,.,TRBV21-1,CASSKKRGSPDTQYF,TGTGCCAGCAGCAAAAAAAGGGGTTCCCCAGATACGCAGTATTTT
.,TRBJ2-3,.,TRBV6-5,CASSSRGLRDTQYF,TGTGCCAGCAGTTCTAGAGGGCTAAGAGATACGCAGTATTTT
.,TRBJ2-1,.,TRBV7-6,CASSLPIGGTSEQFF,TGTGCCAGCAGCTTACCGATCGGGGGAACTTCCGAGCAGTTCTTC